A selection of T cell receptor beta chains follows, all from one sample in a study of OX40 agonist ivuxolimab in advanced cancers. The assay was immunoSEQ multiplex PCR, and TCRdb's table has in-frame clones only and misses some. The sample carries about 70,000 clones, around nine tenths recorded once. Sequenced material: CD4+ or CD8+ T cells sorted from blood, taken in a trial of the OX40 agonist ivuxolimab. These TCRs come from an adult with an advanced solid tumor such as melanoma, head and neck, liver or kidney cancer. The CDR3 runs from the conserved cysteine through the conserved F or W. A D gene is named only where the DNA matches it firmly. A clone size is listed for some rows: how often the clone was seen (once, few, many), or a class if it is expanded.

>-|TRBV29-1|TRBJ1-1|-
TGCAGCGTTGGGACAACTATGAACACTGAAGCTTTCTTT
CSVGTTMNTEAFF
>-|TRBV9|TRBJ2-5|-
TGTGCCAGCAGCGTAGGCGGGCAAGAGACCCAGTACTTC
CASSVGGQETQYF
>-|TRBV2|TRBJ2-6|-
TGTGCCAGCAGTGACGGGACGCAATCTGGGGCCAACGTCCTGACTTTC
CASSDGTQSGANVLTF
>once|TRBV2|TRBJ1-5|-
TGTGCCAGCAGTCCCGACAGTAATAGCAATCAGCCCCAGCATTTT
CASSPDSNSNQPQHF
>-|TRBV10-1|TRBJ2-7|TRBD1
TGCGCCAGCAGTTCCGGGACAGGGTACGGCGAGCAGTACTTC
CASSSGTGYGEQYF
>-|TRBV4-2|TRBJ2-7|-
TGTGCCAGCAGCTTAGGTGGGGGACCCCCCGAGCAGTACTTC
CASSLGGGPPEQYF
>-|TRBV5-1|TRBJ2-1|TRBD1
TGCGCCAGCAGCTCGGGACAGGCATCCCTCGATGAGCAGTTCTTC
CASSSGQASLDEQFF
>-|TRBV5-1|TRBJ2-7|TRBD2
TGCGCCAGCAGCTGGGGGACTAGCGGGTCTAGCGAGCAGTACTTC
CASSWGTSGSSEQYF
>once|TRBV15|TRBJ2-7|-
TGTGCCACCAGCAGAGAAGCTTCCTACGAGCAGTACTTC
CATSREASYEQYF
>-|TRBV5-1|TRBJ2-2|TRBD2
TGCGCCAGCAGACCTAGCGGGGATCTGACCGGGGAGCTGTTTTTT
CASRPSGDLTGELFF
>-|TRBV30|TRBJ2-3|TRBD2
TGTGCCTGGAGCCCTAGCGGGGGGAAGGCAGATACGCAGTATTTT
CAWSPSGGKADTQYF
>-|TRBV11-3|TRBJ1-1|TRBD1
TGTGCCAGCAGCTTAGATCTTGCAGGGGGCTCAACTGAAGCTTTCTTT
CASSLDLAGGSTEAFF
>-|TRBV5-1|TRBJ2-7|TRBD1
TGCGCCAGCAGCTTAAACCTTCCGGGACAGGGGGCCCACGAGCAGTACTTC
CASSLNLPGQGAHEQYF
>-|TRBV11-3|TRBJ2-3|-
TGTGCCAGCAGCTTAGACCAGACCTCCTTGGCAAATACGCAGTATTTT
CASSLDQTSLANTQYF
>-|TRBV19|TRBJ2-7|TRBD1
TGTGCCAGTAGCCGGACAGGGCCGGGGGAGCAGTACTTC
CASSRTGPGEQYF
>-|TRBV7-9|TRBJ2-7|-
TGTGCCAGCAGCTCGAACCCCTACGAGCAGTACTTC
CASSSNPYEQYF
>-|TRBV18|TRBJ1-3|-
TGTGCCAGCTCAGAACCGGGACACCCGGTCGGAAACACCATATATTTT
CASSEPGHPVGNTIYF
>few|TRBV19|TRBJ1-1|-
TGTGCCAGTAGTATAGGTGAGGGGTTCACTGAAGCTTTCTTT
CASSIGEGFTEAFF
>-|TRBV2|TRBJ1-4|-
TGTGCCAAGAGGACGGATAATGAAAAACTGTTTTTT
CAKRTDNEKLFF
>-|TRBV14|TRBJ2-7|-
TGTGCCAGCAGCCAAGCAACGCTCTACGAGCAGTACTTC
CASSQATLYEQYF
>-|TRBV19|TRBJ1-2|-
TGTGCCAGTAGTGAGTCGGCAGTAGCTAACTATGGCTACACCTTC
CASSESAVANYGYTF
>few|TRBV2|TRBJ2-1|TRBD2
TGTGCCAGCAGTGGCATCGGCGGGAGGTACAATGAGCAGTTCTTC
CASSGIGGRYNEQFF
>-|TRBV5-1|TRBJ2-5|TRBD1
TGCGCCAGCAGTGAGGGGGCTCGAGAGACCCAGTACTTC
CASSEGARETQYF
>few|TRBV5-1|TRBJ2-5|-
TGCGCCAGCAGCGGAGGGGCGGAGGGGGGAGAGACCCAGTACTTC
CASSGGAEGGETQYF